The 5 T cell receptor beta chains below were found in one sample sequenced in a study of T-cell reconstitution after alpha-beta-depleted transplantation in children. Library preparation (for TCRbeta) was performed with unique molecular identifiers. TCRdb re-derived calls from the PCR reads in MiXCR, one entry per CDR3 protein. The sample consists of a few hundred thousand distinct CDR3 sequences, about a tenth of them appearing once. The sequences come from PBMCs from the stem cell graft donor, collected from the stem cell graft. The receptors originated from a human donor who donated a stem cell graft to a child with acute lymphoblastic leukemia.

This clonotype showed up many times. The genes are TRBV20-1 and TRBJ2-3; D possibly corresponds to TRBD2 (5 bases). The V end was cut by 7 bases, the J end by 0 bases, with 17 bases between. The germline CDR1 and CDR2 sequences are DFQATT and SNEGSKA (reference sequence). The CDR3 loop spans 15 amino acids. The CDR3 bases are TGCAGTGAGACCCTTCCGGGATCTAGCACAGATACGCAGTATTTT. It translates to CSETLPGSSTDTQYF.

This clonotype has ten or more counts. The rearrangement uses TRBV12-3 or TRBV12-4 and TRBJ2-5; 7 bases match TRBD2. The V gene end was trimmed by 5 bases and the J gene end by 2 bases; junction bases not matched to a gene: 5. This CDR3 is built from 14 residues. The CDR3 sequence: CASSEWRGQETQYF. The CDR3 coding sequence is TGTGCCAGCAGTGAATGGCGGGGGCAAGAGACCCAGTACTTC.

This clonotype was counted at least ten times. This CDR3 reads CASSPRGTEAFF. CDR3 coding DNA: TGTGCCAGCAGCCCACGGGGAACTGAAGCTTTCTTT. The chain carries TRBV27 and TRBJ1-1; no reliable D call. The germline V gene encodes CDR1 MNHEY and CDR2 SMNVEV (reference sequence). V was cut by 6 bases and J by 5 bases, with 10 bases left in between. CDR3 length: 12 residues.

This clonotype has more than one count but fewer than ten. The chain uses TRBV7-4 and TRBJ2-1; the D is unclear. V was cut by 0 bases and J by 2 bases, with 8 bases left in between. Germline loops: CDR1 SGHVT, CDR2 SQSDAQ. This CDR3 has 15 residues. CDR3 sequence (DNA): TGTGCCAGCAGCTTAGCCTCTCCGGCCTACAATGAGCAGTTCTTC. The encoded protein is CASSLASPAYNEQFF.

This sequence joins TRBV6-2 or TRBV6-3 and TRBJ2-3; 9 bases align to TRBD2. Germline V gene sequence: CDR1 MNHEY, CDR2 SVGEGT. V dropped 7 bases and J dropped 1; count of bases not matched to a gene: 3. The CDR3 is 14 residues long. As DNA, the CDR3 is TGTGCCAGCATTCGGACTAGCGGCACAGATACGCAGTATTTT. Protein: CASIRTSGTDTQYF.